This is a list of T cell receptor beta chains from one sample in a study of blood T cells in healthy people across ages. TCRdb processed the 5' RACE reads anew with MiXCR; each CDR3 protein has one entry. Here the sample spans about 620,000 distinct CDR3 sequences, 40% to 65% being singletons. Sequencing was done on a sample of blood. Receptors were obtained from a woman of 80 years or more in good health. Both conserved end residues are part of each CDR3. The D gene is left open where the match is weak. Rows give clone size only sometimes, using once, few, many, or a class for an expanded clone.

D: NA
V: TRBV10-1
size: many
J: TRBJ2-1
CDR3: CASSGDPDYNEQFF
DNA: TGCGCCAGCAGTGGGGACCCCGACTACAATGAGCAGTTCTTC

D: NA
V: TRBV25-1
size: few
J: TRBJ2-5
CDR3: CASSTLRGETQYF
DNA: TGTGCCAGCAGTACCCTAAGGGGGGAGACCCAGTACTTC

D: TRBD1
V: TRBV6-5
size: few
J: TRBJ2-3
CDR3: CASSRTGGGDTQYF
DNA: TGTGCCAGCAGCAGGACAGGGGGCGGAGATACGCAGTATTTT

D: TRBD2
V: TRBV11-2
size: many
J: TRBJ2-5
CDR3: CASSLRLAGEGKTQYF
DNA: TGTGCCAGCAGCCTTAGACTAGCGGGAGAAGGGAAGACCCAGTACTTC

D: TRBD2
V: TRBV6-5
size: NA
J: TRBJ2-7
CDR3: CASRDPGLVANEQYF
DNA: TGTGCCAGCAGAGATCCGGGACTAGTGGCTAATGAGCAGTACTTC

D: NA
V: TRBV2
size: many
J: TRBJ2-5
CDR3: CASRTQMETQYF
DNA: TGTGCCAGCAGAACCCAGATGGAGACCCAGTACTTC

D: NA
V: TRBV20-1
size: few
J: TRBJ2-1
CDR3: CSARPGLSEQFF
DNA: TGCAGTGCTAGACCAGGGTTGAGTGAGCAGTTCTTC

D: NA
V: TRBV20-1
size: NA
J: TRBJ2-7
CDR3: CSASGGLGEQYF
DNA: TGCAGTGCTAGCGGGGGGCTCGGCGAGCAGTACTTC

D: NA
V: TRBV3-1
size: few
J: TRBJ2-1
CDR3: CASSYPGASEQFF
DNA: TGTGCCAGCAGCTACCCGGGGGCCAGTGAGCAGTTCTTC

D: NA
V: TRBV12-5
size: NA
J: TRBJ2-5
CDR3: CASGLGGVGETQYF
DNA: TGTGCTAGTGGTTTGGGCGGGGTTGGGGAGACCCAGTACTTC

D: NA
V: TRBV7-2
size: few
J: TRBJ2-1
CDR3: CASQWIYNEQFF
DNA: TGTGCCAGTCAGTGGATTTACAATGAGCAGTTCTTC

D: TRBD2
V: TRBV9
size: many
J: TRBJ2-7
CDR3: CASRDPSGTTSYEQYF
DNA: TGTGCCAGCAGAGACCCTTCCGGGACTACCTCCTACGAGCAGTACTTC

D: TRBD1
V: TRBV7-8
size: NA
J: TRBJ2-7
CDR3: CASSLDYRGPYEQYF
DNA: TGTGCCAGCAGCTTAGATTACAGGGGCCCCTACGAGCAGTACTTC

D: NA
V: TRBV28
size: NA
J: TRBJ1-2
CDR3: CASSSDISGYTF
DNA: TGTGCCAGCAGTTCCGACATTTCTGGCTACACCTTC

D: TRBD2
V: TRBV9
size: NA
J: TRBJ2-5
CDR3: CASSPGLGAGETQYF
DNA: TGTGCCAGCAGCCCCGGACTAGGCGCAGGAGAGACCCAGTACTTC

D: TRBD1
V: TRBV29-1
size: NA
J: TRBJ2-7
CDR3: CSVNYWDRAGYEQYF
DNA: TGCAGCGTTAATTATTGGGACAGGGCGGGTTACGAGCAGTACTTC

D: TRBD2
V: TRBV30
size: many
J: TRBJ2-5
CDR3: CAWSVQSGRKETQYF
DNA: TGTGCCTGGAGTGTACAGAGCGGGAGAAAAGAGACCCAGTACTTC

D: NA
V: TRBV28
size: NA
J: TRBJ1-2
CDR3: CASLRPPNYGYTF
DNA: TGTGCCAGTCTCAGGCCCCCTAACTATGGCTACACCTTC

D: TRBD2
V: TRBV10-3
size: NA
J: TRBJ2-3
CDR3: CAISESLTSGRSSADTQYF
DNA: TGTGCCATCAGTGAGTCCCTCACTAGCGGGCGGAGTAGCGCAGATACGCAGTATTTT

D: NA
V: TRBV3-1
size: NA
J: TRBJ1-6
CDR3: CASSQDQGRNSPLHF
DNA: TGTGCCAGCAGCCAAGATCAGGGGAGAAATTCACCCCTCCACTTT

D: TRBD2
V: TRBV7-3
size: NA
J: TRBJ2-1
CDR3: CASSLGGTSGFNEQFF
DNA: TGTGCCAGCAGCTTAGGGGGGACTAGCGGTTTCAATGAGCAGTTCTTC

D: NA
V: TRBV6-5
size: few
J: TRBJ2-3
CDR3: CASSRGARYGDTQYF
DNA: TGTGCCAGCTCCAGGGGCGCGCGCTACGGAGATACGCAGTATTTT

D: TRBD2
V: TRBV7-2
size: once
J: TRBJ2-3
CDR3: CASSSRGLAGGIDTQYF
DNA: TGTGCCAGCAGCTCAAGGGGGCTAGCGGGGGGCATAGATACGCAGTATTTT

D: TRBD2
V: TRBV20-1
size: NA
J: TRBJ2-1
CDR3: CSARDRVGLAGLNEQFF
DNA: TGCAGTGCTAGAGATCGTGTGGGACTAGCGGGACTCAATGAGCAGTTCTTC

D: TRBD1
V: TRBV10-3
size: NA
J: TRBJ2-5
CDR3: CVISLTGGGQETLYF
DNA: TGTGTCATCAGTTTAACAGGGGGCGGACAAGAGACCCTGTACTTC

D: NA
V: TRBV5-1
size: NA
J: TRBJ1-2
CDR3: CASSLTRQRNYGYTF
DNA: TGCGCCAGCAGCTTGACTCGGCAGAGGAACTATGGCTACACCTTC

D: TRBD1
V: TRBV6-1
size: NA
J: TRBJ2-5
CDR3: CASSADRGRAVETQYF
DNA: TGTGCCAGCAGTGCGGACAGGGGGCGAGCCGTGGAGACCCAGTACTTC

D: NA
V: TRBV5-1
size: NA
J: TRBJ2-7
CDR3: CASGAGQSYEQYF
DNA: TGCGCCAGCGGAGCGGGACAGTCCTACGAGCAGTACTTC

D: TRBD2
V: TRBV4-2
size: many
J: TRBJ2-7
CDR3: CASSLGLAGPYEQYF
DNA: TGTGCCAGCAGCCTCGGACTAGCGGGCCCCTACGAGCAGTACTTC

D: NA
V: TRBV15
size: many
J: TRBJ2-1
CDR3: CATSRNYNNEQFF
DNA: TGTGCCACCAGCAGAAACTACAACAATGAGCAGTTCTTC

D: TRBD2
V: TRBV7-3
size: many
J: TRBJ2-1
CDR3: CASSFTGTSGEQFF
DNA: TGTGCCAGCAGCTTTACCGGGACTAGCGGGGAGCAGTTCTTC

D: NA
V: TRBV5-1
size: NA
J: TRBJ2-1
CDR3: CASSFVDSEETQFF
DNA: TGCGCCAGCAGCTTCGTGGACAGCGAAGAGACCCAGTTCTTC

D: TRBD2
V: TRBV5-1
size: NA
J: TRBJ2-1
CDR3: CASSFSGGSSYNEQFF
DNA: TGCGCCAGCAGCTTTAGCGGGGGGAGCTCCTACAATGAGCAGTTCTTC

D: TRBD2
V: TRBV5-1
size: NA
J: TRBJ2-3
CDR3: CASSPTGTNGAGTDTQYF
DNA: TGCGCCAGCAGCCCCACCGGGACTAACGGAGCGGGCACAGATACGCAGTATTTT

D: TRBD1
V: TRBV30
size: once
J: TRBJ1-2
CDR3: CAWNRLGTGNYGYTF
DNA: TGTGCCTGGAATCGTCTTGGGACAGGGAACTATGGCTACACCTTC

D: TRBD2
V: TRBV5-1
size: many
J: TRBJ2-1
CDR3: CASSLAGTSYGEQFF
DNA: TGCGCCAGCAGCTTGGCGGGGACTAGTTATGGTGAGCAGTTCTTC

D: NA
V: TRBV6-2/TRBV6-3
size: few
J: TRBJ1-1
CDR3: CASSYSAIEAFF
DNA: TGTGCCAGCAGTTACTCAGCTATTGAAGCTTTCTTT

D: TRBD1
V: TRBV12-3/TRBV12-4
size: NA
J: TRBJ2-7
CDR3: CASSIGGPNEQYF
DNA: TGTGCCAGCAGTATAGGGGGCCCTAATGAGCAGTACTTC

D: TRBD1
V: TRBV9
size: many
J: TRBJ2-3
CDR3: CASSGEDEGASTDTQYF
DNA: TGTGCCAGCAGCGGAGAGGACGAGGGGGCTTCCACAGATACGCAGTATTTT

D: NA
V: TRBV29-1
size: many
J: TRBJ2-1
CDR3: CSVYKPLYNEQFF
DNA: TGCAGCGTCTACAAACCCTTATACAATGAGCAGTTCTTC

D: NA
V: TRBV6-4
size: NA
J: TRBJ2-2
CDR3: CASSETPAGELFF
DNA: TGTGCCAGCAGTGAAACCCCGGCCGGGGAGCTGTTTTTT

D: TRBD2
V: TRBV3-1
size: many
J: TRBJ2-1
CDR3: CASSQQRGLASSDEQFF
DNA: TGTGCCAGCAGCCAACAGCGGGGGCTAGCGAGTTCGGATGAGCAGTTCTTC

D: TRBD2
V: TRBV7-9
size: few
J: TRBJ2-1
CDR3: CASTPGTSGKNEQFF
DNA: TGTGCCAGCACCCCCGGGACTAGCGGGAAAAATGAGCAGTTCTTC

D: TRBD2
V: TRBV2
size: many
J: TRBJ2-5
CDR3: CASTPPGTSGETQYF
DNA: TGTGCCAGCACTCCCCCCGGGACTAGTGGTGAGACCCAGTACTTC